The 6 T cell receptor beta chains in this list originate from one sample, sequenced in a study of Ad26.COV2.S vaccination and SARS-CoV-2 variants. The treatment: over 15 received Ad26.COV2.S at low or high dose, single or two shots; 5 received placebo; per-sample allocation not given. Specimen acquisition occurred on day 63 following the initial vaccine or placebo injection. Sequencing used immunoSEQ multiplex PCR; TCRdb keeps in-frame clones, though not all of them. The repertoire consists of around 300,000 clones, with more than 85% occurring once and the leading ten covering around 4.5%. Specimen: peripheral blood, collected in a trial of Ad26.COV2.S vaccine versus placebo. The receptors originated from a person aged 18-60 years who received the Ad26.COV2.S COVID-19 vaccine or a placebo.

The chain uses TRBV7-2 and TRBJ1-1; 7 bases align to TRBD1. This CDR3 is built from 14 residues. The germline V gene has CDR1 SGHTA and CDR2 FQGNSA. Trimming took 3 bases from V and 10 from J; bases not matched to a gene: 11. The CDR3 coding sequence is TGTGCCAGCAGCTTGGCGACAGGGCGGGAGGGAGCTTTCTTT. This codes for CASSLATGREGAFF.

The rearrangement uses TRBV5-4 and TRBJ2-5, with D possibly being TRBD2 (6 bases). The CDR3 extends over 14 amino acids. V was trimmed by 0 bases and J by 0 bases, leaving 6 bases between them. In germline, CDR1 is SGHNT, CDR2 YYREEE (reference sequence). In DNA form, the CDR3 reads TGTGCCAGCAGCTTGGGGGACTACCAAGAGACCCAGTACTTC. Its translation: CASSLGDYQETQYF.

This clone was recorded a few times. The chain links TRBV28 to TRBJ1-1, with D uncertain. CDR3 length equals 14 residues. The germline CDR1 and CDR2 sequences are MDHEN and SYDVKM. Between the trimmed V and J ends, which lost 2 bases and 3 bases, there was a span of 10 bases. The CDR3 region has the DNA TGTGCCAGCAGTTTAGTCAGGCGGGACACTGAAGCTTTCTTT. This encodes CASSLVRRDTEAFF.

DNA of the CDR3: TGTGCCAGCAGTTTAAAGGGCAATCAGCCCCAGCATTTT. Residues: CASSLKGNQPQHF. The chain combines TRBV12-3 or TRBV12-4 with TRBJ1-5, with no clear D. Trimming took 2 bases from V and 2 from J, leaving 4 bases between them. The CDR3 is 13 residues long.

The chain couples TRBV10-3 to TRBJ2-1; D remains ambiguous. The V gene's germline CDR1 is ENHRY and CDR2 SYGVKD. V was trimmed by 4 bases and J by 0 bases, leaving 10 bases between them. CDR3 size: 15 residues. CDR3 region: CAISGLKISYNEQFF. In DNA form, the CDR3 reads TGTGCCATCAGTGGACTCAAAATCTCCTACAATGAGCAGTTCTTC.

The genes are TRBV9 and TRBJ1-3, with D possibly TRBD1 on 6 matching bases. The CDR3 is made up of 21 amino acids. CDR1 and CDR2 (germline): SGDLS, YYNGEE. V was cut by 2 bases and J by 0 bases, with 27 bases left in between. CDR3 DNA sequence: TGTGCCAGCAGCGTTTTCTCAGGTGACAGGCCCCCTTTCCTCTCTGGAAACACCATATATTTT. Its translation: CASSVFSGDRPPFLSGNTIYF.